Below, 8 T cell receptor beta chains from the same sample are listed, as sequenced in a study of blood T cells in healthy people across ages. Primed by a sample-barcoded 5' primer and a J-beta primer mix, a second PCR proceeded for roughly 6 to 12 cycles. From the 5' RACE reads, TCRdb called clonotypes with MiXCR, one entry per CDR3 protein. Among 630,000 or so distinct CDR3 sequences listed, approximately 31% were seen once. The sequenced sample was blood. All receptors derive from an elderly woman in good health.

Many counts were recorded for this clonotype. V and J are TRBV10-3 and TRBJ1-2; D remains unclear. The CDR3 is 13 amino acids. The V end was cut by 7 bases, the J end by 4 bases, with 13 bases between. The germline V gene has CDR1 ENHRY and CDR2 SYGVKD. In DNA, the CDR3 is TGTGCCATCACTCGGGGATCGGGCTATGGCTACACCTTC. Protein sequence: CAITRGSGYGYTF.

The rearrangement links TRBV5-1 to TRBJ2-3; D might be TRBD2 (6 bases). The CDR3 runs to 14 residues. V shed 4 bases and J shed 7 bases, with 16 bases lying between them. Germline CDR1 reads SGHRS; CDR2 reads YFSETQ. The DNA of the CDR3 is TGCGCCAGCAGCGGGGGACTCGGACAATATACGCAGTATTTT. As protein: CASSGGLGQYTQYF.

For this clonotype: Compared with germline, one end of the junction differs, possibly owing to a read error. V usage is TRBV28 and J usage is TRBJ1-1; D not resolved. The length of the CDR3 is 12 residues. Per the germline V gene, CDR1 is MDHEN and CDR2 is SYDVKM. The CDR3, as DNA: TGTGCCAGCAATAGTCGGAACGCTGAAGCTTTCTTT. Its translation is CASNSRNAEAFF.

The V and J genes are TRBV5-1 and TRBJ1-6, with D uncertain. Trimming shortened V by 5 bases and J by 11 bases, and 17 bases separated the two germline ends. The CDR3 is made up of 14 amino acids. Germline loops: CDR1 SGHRS, CDR2 YFSETQ. The CDR3, as DNA: TGCGCCAGCAGGGTCTCGGGAGGGAATCCACCCCTCCACTTT. Translated: CASRVSGGNPPLHF. The full variable domain, rest sourced from reference TRBV5-1 and TRBJ1-6, is KAGVTQTPRYLIKTRGQQVTLSCSPISGHRSVSWYQQTPGQGLQFLFEYFSETQRNKGNFPGRFSGRQFSNSRSEMNVSTLELGDSALYLCASRVSGGNPPLHFGNGTRLTVT.

Worth noting for this clonotype: One end of the junction fails to match germline, which may point to a read error. This chain uses TRBV4-3 with TRBJ1-5; tentatively, D is TRBD1 (6 bases). The CDR3 extends over 15 amino acids. The germline V gene encodes CDR1 LGHNA and CDR2 YSLEER. This CDR3 is CASSQNLQGNQPQHF. DNA of the CDR3: TGCGCCAGCAGCCAAAACTTACAGGGCAACCAGCCCCAGCATTTT.

This clonotype was detected only a few times. J is TRBJ2-1 and V is TRBV19; TRBD2 is a possible D gene (6 bases). The CDR3 loop spans 13 amino acids. Per germline, CDR1 LNHDA and CDR2 SQIVND (reference sequence). The V end lost 6 bases, the J end lost 9 bases, and 15 bases lay between the germline ends. CDR3: CASSILAGSEQFF. DNA for the CDR3: TGTGCCAGTAGCATCCTTGCGGGGAGTGAGCAGTTCTTC.

The table lists this clonotype with many counts. The J gene is TRBJ1-2, the V gene TRBV30; TRBD1 might be the D (5 bases). The CDR3 covers 13 residues. Germline CDR1 GTSNPN, CDR2 SVGIG (reference sequence). The V and J ends lost 6 bases and 4 bases respectively, with 15 bases between them. The CDR3: CACEAGGIYGYTF. Here the CDR3 DNA reads TGTGCCTGCGAGGCGGGGGGGATCTATGGCTACACCTTC.

In this sample, this clonotype turned up a few times. The CDR3 here is CASSPLRGEGGSTGELFF. CDR3 DNA sequence: TGTGCCAGCAGCCCCCTAAGGGGCGAGGGCGGGAGCACCGGGGAGCTGTTTTTT. The chain uses TRBV3-1 and TRBJ2-2, with 7 bases that match TRBD2. V was pared by 4 bases and J by 4 bases, with 15 bases of the junction left unmatched. The CDR3 consists of 18 residues. Per the germline V gene, CDR1 is LGHDT and CDR2 is YNNKEL (reference sequence).